This T cell receptor beta chain was captured by sequencing in a study of identifying expanded T cells in peripheral blood. General study points: Differentially abundant clones: 1 to 1.5 between replicates, about 15 at around 2 weeks, 19 to 20 at four.

Sequencing was performed with immunoSEQ multiplex PCR; in TCRdb, only in-frame clones are kept and a portion is missing. Of some 78,000 clones in the sample, roughly 84% were seen once. This clone occurred a few times. As yet, its antigen is unknown. The CDR3 contains 14 residues. From germline, CDR1 is SNHLY and CDR2 FYNNEI. Trimming left V 1 base short and J 2 bases short, with 8 bases between. The sample comprised blood. This TCR came from a person aged 18-70 years in good health. This rearrangement joins TRBV2 to TRBJ1-2; perhaps TRBD1 as D (6 bases). The CDR3 region has the DNA TGTGCCAGCAGTGAAGAGGGGGTGAACTATGGCTACACCTTC. Amino acid sequence: CASSEEGVNYGYTF.